These 23 T cell receptor beta chains were sequenced from one sample in a study of cytomegalovirus exposure and HLA in healthy donors. Amplification used 60 Vbeta primers and 13 Jbeta primers. Profiling relied on immunoSEQ multiplex PCR, and the TCRdb table lists in-frame clones only, not all of them. This sample's clone table lists about 160,000 clones. The source material was PBMCs. These TCRs come from a man younger than 45 in good health and CMV-seronegative.

The rearrangement joins TRBV14 to TRBJ2-7; 9 bases fit TRBD2. The length of the CDR3 is 14 residues. The V and J ends lost 4 bases and 3 bases, in that order; junction bases with no gene match: 4. Germline V gene sequence: CDR1 SGHDN, CDR2 FVKESK. The CDR3 reads CASSPRLAVYEQYF. CDR3 DNA: TGTGCCAGCAGCCCCCGACTAGCGGTCTACGAGCAGTACTTC.

V usage is TRBV29-1 and J usage is TRBJ2-1, with 9 bases fitting TRBD2. The CDR3 spans 11 residues. Trimming removed 7 bases from V and 7 bases from J; junction bases left unmatched: 2. Germline CDR1 reads SQVTM; CDR2 reads ANQGSEA. The CDR3 spells CSATSGNEQFF. The DNA of the CDR3 is TGCAGCGCCACTAGCGGGAATGAGCAGTTCTTC.

This rearrangement joins TRBV27 to TRBJ2-7; 8 positions agree with TRBD2. The germline gives CDR1 MNHEY, CDR2 SMNVEV (reference sequence). The CDR3 length is 13 residues. Trimming removed 6 bases from V and 4 bases from J; junction bases left unmatched: 5. The CDR3 DNA reads as TGTGCCAGCAGGCGCCCGGGGGGGTACGAGCAGTACTTC. Translated: CASRRPGGYEQYF.

This rearrangement joins TRBV25-1 to TRBJ2-5; 11 bases line up with TRBD2. V lost 5 bases to trimming and J lost 2 bases; unmatched junction nucleotides: 10. CDR3 size: 17 residues. The germline V gene has CDR1 MGHDK and CDR2 SYGVNS. CDR3 nucleotides: TGTGCCAGCAGTATTGGACTAGCGGGTGCCACACAAGAGACCCAGTACTTC. Its translation: CASSIGLAGATQETQYF.

This chain uses TRBV29-1 with TRBJ2-1, with 9 bases fitting TRBD2. The trim removed 8 bases at V and 9 bases at J, leaving 20 bases unmatched. The CDR3 is made up of 16 amino acids. Germline V gene data show CDR1 as SQVTM and CDR2 as ANQGSEA. This CDR3 is CSSREGLAGPLSEQFF. The CDR3 region has the DNA TGCAGCTCCCGCGAAGGTCTAGCGGGGCCCCTGAGTGAGCAGTTCTTC.

This rearrangement joins TRBV9 to TRBJ1-1, with 11 nucleotides matching TRBD1. CDR1 SGDLS and CDR2 YYNGEE come from the germline V gene. CDR3 length equals 14 residues. The V gene end was trimmed by 3 bases and the J gene end by 6 bases; junction bases not matched to a gene: 4. The CDR3, as DNA: TGTGCCAGCAGCGACCAGGGACAGGGGGCTGAAGCTTTCTTT. It codes for CASSDQGQGAEAFF.

This chain links TRBV5-1 with TRBJ2-3; 9 bases fit TRBD1. The germline V gene encodes CDR1 SGHRS and CDR2 YFSETQ. This CDR3 region has 16 residues. V was clipped by 3 bases and J by 0 bases; unmatched bases: 5. The CDR3 loop is CASSSAGQGSTDTQYF. The DNA for the CDR3 is TGCGCCAGCAGCTCGGCGGGACAGGGTAGCACAGATACGCAGTATTTT.

This chain uses TRBV7-3 with TRBJ2-3, with D possibly being TRBD1 (5 bases). Germline CDR1 is SGHTA and CDR2 is FQGTGA. The CDR3 runs to 16 residues. Trimming shortened V by 5 bases and J by 6 bases, and 21 bases separated the two germline ends. The CDR3 DNA follows: TGTGCCAGCAGCCCAAGGGTAGGGGCCCCTAGGGATACGCAGTATTTT. Protein sequence: CASSPRVGAPRDTQYF. The complete variable domain, with remaining parts taken from reference TRBV7-3 and TRBJ2-3, reads GAGVSQTPSNKVTEKGKYVELRCDPISGHTALYWYRQSLGQGPEFLIYFQGTGAADDSGLPNDRFFAVRPEGSVSTLKIQRTERGDSAVYLCASSPRVGAPRDTQYFGPGTRLTVL.

The chain employs TRBV7-9 and TRBJ2-3, with TRBD2 as a possible D gene (6 bases). The V gene's germline CDR1 is SEHNR and CDR2 FQNEAQ (reference sequence). Trimming pared 11 bases from V and 3 bases from J, leaving 9 bases between. The CDR3 extends over 11 amino acids. DNA of the CDR3: TGTGCCGGGGGGATAACAGATACGCAGTATTTT. This codes for CAGGITDTQYF. Supplemented by reference TRBV7-9 and TRBJ2-3, the full variable domain reads DTGVSQNPRHKITKRGQNVTFRCDPISEHNRLYWYRQTLGQGPEFLTYFQNEAQLEKSRLLSDRFSAERPKGSFSTLEIQRTEQGDSAMYLCAGGITDTQYFGPGTRLTVL.

The V gene is TRBV10-2, the J gene TRBJ2-5; D remains ambiguous. The J call may not be correct, given that the DNA end is closer to TRBJ2-7. The CDR3 runs 15 residues. In germline, CDR1 is WSHSY, CDR2 SAAADI. The CDR3 DNA sequence: TGCGCCAGCAGTGGACTCGCCCAAACCTCCTACGAGCAGTACTTC. The encoded protein is CASSGLAQTSYEQYF.

Comment on this clone: A junction end diverges from the germline sequence, so it may reflect a read error. The CDR3 reads CASSQDLNAGLAF. CDR3 bases: TGTGCCAGCAGCCAAGATTTGAATGCAGGCCTCGCCTTC. The rearrangement uses TRBV14 and TRBJ2-7; D is undetermined. This CDR3 region has 13 residues. CDR1 and CDR2 from the germline V gene are SGHDN and FVKESK.

The V and J genes are TRBV7-2 and TRBJ2-7; maybe TRBD2 (6 bases). CDR1 is SGHTA, CDR2 FQGNSA, per germline. V was pared by 10 bases and J by 3 bases, with 16 bases between. This CDR3 comprises 13 residues. CDR3 sequence reads: CATSLGGLYEQYF. The CDR3 nucleotides are TGTGCCACTTCCCTGGGGGGTCTCTACGAGCAGTACTTC.

This rearrangement joins TRBV18 to TRBJ1-5; the D gene is possibly TRBD1 (6 bases). This CDR3 has 15 amino acids. V shed 3 bases and J shed 7 bases, with 16 bases lying between them. The germline gives CDR1 KGHSH, CDR2 LQKENI. The DNA of the CDR3 is TGTGCCAGCTCACCTCAAGAGACAGGATCACAGCCCCAGCATTTT. It specifies CASSPQETGSQPQHF.

This chain uses TRBV14 with TRBJ2-2; D remains unclear. The CDR3 contains 13 residues. Trimming removed 6 bases at V and 3 bases at J, with 8 bases between. Germline loops: CDR1 SGHDN, CDR2 FVKESK. The DNA for the CDR3 is TGTGCCAGCAGGAAGCAGGACACCGGGGAGCTGTTTTTT. Translating gives CASRKQDTGELFF.

The J gene is TRBJ1-2, the V gene TRBV7-9, with 10 bases fitting TRBD1. Germline V gene sequence: CDR1 SEHNR, CDR2 FQNEAQ (reference sequence). V trimming: 6 bases; J trimming: 6 bases; junction bases outside the gene matches: 7. This CDR3 region has 14 residues. CDR3 sequence reads: CASSLLGTGDGYTF. In DNA, the CDR3 is TGTGCCAGCAGTCTCTTGGGGACAGGGGATGGCTACACCTTC.

This chain connects TRBV28 to TRBJ2-1, with TRBD1 as a possible D gene (6 bases). The CDR3 has 17 amino acids. Trimming removed 5 bases from V and 6 bases from J, with 23 bases in between. Germline CDR1 reads MDHEN; CDR2 reads SYDVKM. The CDR3 sequence is CASSAPSTGLSFNEQFF. The CDR3 DNA follows: TGTGCCAGCAGTGCCCCCTCGACAGGCCTCAGCTTCAATGAGCAGTTCTTC.

The chain has TRBV6-5 and TRBJ2-5; 8 bases are shared with TRBD2. This CDR3 has 14 residues. V shed 2 bases, J shed 5 bases, and the junction held 4 bases outside the gene matches. CDR1 and CDR2 from the germline V gene are MNHEY and SVGAGI. As DNA, the CDR3 is TGTGCCAGCAGTTACCCCGGGGGGGTCGAGACCCAGTACTTC. Its protein is CASSYPGGVETQYF.

The J gene is TRBJ2-1, the V gene TRBV4-1; TRBD2 aligns across 9 bases. CDR1 and CDR2 (germline): MGHRA, YSYEKL. J was trimmed by 8 bases and V by 4 bases; bases with no gene match: 9. The length of the CDR3 is 15 residues. CDR3 coding DNA: TGCGCCAGCAGCCGCGGGGGGGCGGGAGAGTATGAGCAGTTCTTC. Its translation: CASSRGGAGEYEQFF.

This rearrangement joins TRBV6-6 to TRBJ2-7; the match to TRBD2 covers 14 bases. The CDR3 extends over 14 amino acids. J lost 7 bases, V lost 7 bases, and 6 bases had no gene match. In germline, CDR1 is MNHNY, CDR2 SVGAGI (reference sequence). The CDR3 reads CASTPGLAGEEQYF. The CDR3, as DNA: TGTGCCAGCACTCCGGGACTAGCGGGAGAAGAGCAGTACTTC.

This chain joins TRBV27 and TRBJ2-5; 10 positions agree with TRBD2. CDR3 size: 13 residues. Germline CDR1 is MNHEY and CDR2 is SMNVEV (reference sequence). After removal of 6 bases from V and 3 bases from J, the junction contained 1 base not matched to a gene. The DNA of the CDR3 is TGTGCCAGCAGCGGACTAGCGGAAGAGACCCAGTACTTC. The encoded protein is CASSGLAEETQYF.

The chain joins TRBV30 to TRBJ1-5, with 8 bases that match TRBD1. The CDR3 runs to 13 residues. V lost 2 bases and J lost 5; bases outside the gene matches: 2. Germline loops: CDR1 GTSNPN, CDR2 SVGIG (reference sequence). The CDR3 loop reads CAWSWTGHQPQHF. CDR3 in DNA: TGTGCCTGGAGTTGGACAGGGCATCAGCCCCAGCATTTT.

The chain has TRBV5-1 and TRBJ2-1; TRBD2 matches at 10 bases. Germline trimming cut 0 bases from V and 6 bases from J; bases unmatched to any gene: 3. Germline CDR1 and CDR2: SGHRS and YFSETQ. The CDR3 runs to 15 residues. The CDR3 reads CASSLDLAGANEQFF. DNA for the CDR3: TGCGCCAGCAGCTTGGATCTAGCGGGAGCCAATGAGCAGTTCTTC.

The gene calls are TRBV5-6 and TRBJ1-5, with 7 bases identical to TRBD1. Looked up from germline, CDR1 is SGHDT and CDR2 is YYEEEE. This CDR3 contains 15 residues. V was pared by 4 bases and J by 4 bases, with 8 bases of the junction left unmatched. Here the CDR3 reads CASSRGQASNQPQHF. Here the CDR3 DNA reads TGTGCCAGCAGCCGCGGACAGGCCTCTAATCAGCCCCAGCATTTT. The whole variable domain, filled in from reference TRBV5-6 and TRBJ1-5, reads DAGVTQSPTHLIKTRGQQVTLRCSPKSGHDTVSWYQQALGQGPQFIFQYYEEEERQRGNFPDRFSGHQFPNYSSELNVNALLLGDSALYLCASSRGQASNQPQHFGDGTRLSIL.